This T cell receptor beta chain is drawn from a study of T cell responses to AZD1222 COVID-19 vaccine. Overall study findings and caveats: Spike was spanned by vaccine-associated CD4 TCRs, with dominance at 160-218 and 743-854. None of the repertoires were sampled until the peak T cell response had passed. Donors were mostly white British, more females; clonal diversity possibly underestimated. Baseline serology detected seropositivity in only six or seven AZD1222 recipients.

The table came from immunoSEQ multiplex PCR; TCRdb's copy has only in-frame clones and leaves some out. The sample contains approximately 190,000 clones, 90% to 95% of which appear only once. The CDR3 extends over 12 amino acids. Trimming left V 8 bases short and J 2 bases short, with 7 bases between. CDR1 and CDR2 (germline): MNHEY, SVGAGI. Regarding this clone: The antigen is unknown.

Sample: peripheral blood, taken 28 days after the second AZD1222 dose. The TCR was taken from an adult who received the AZD1222 COVID-19 vaccine. The rearrangement uses TRBV6-5 and TRBJ1-3; perhaps TRBD1 as D (5 bases). The CDR3 DNA follows: TGTGCCAGCGGGGGGGCTGGAAACACCATATATTTT. Translated: CASGGAGNTIYF.